This section outlines one TCR beta chain sequence together with its context. It was healthy bone marrow donors who served as donors. This specimen belongs to a study of cytomegalovirus exposure and HLA in healthy donors. This CDR3 spans 15 amino acids. Germline CDR1 SGHRS, CDR2 YFSETQ. J was trimmed by 2 bases and V by 4 bases; bases with no gene match: 3. Primers included in the PCR were 60 Vbeta and 13 Jbeta primers. Data came from immunoSEQ multiplex PCR; TCRdb stores just in-frame clones and leaves some out. Of roughly 140,000 clones in the sample, about four fifths are singletons; the top ten hold approximately 2%.

The chain carries TRBV5-1 and TRBJ2-1; 10 nucleotides match TRBD2. This clonotype was obtained from a man aged 25-45 years in good health and CMV-seronegative. Sequencing was done on a sample of PBMCs. CDR3 region: CASSLSGGTYNEQFF. The CDR3 DNA reads TGCGCCAGCAGCCTTAGCGGGGGGACCTACAATGAGCAGTTCTTC.